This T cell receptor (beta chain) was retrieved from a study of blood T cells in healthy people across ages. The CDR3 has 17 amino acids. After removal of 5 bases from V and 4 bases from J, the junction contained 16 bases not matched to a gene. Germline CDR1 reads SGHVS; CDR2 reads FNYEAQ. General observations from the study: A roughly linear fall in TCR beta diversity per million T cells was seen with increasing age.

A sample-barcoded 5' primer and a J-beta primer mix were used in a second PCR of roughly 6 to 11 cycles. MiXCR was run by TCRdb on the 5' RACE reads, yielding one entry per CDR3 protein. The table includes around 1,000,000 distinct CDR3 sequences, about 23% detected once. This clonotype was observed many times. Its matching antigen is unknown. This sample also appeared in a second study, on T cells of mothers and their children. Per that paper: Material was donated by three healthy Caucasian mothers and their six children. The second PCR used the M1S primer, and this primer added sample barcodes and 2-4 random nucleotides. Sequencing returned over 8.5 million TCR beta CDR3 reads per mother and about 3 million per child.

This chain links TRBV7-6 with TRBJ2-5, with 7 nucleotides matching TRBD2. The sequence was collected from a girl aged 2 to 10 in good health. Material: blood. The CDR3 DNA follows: TGTGCCAGCAGCCATCCCGTTGGTGGGAGGGGAGGAGAGACCCAGTACTTC. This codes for CASSHPVGGRGGETQYF.